The 20 T cell receptor beta chains in this list originate from one sample, sequenced in a study of early T cells in non-severe SARS-CoV-2 infection. TCRdb re-called the 5' RACE reads through MiXCR, storing one row per CDR3 protein. The sample holds tens of thousands of distinct CDR3 sequences; 7% to 10% are singletons and the top ten take 4% to 5%. Sequenced sample: whole blood. Receptor source: an adult who was a healthcare worker with PCR-confirmed SARS-CoV-2 infection or an uninfected control (not recorded which).

This clonotype was seen only a few times. The chain carries TRBV4-1 and TRBJ1-2, with D perhaps TRBD1 (5 bases). CDR3 length: 16 residues. V lost 0 bases, J lost 1 base, and 12 bases lay in between. Germline V CDR1 and CDR2: MGHRA, YSYEKL. The CDR3 is CASSQEATDVNYGYTF. The DNA of the CDR3 is TGCGCCAGCAGCCAAGAAGCGACAGATGTTAACTATGGCTACACCTTC.

The chain recombines TRBV3-1 with TRBJ2-7; tentative D call: TRBD1 (5 bases). CDR1 is LGHDT, CDR2 YNNKEL, per germline (reference sequence). The CDR3 is 12 residues long. V gave up 3 bases and J gave up 4 bases, with 7 bases separating them. CDR3 coding DNA: TGTGCCAGCAGCCACAGGGTTTACGAGCAGTACTTC. Protein sequence: CASSHRVYEQYF.

This clonotype was observed a handful of times. The chain uses TRBV5-4 and TRBJ2-5; 9 bases map to TRBD2. The CDR3 contains 16 residues. The V gene end was trimmed by 0 bases and the J gene end by 4 bases; junction bases not matched to a gene: 7. CDR1 is SGHNT, CDR2 YYREEE, per germline (reference sequence). This chain's CDR3 is CASSLASAGGRETQYF. The CDR3 nucleotides are TGTGCCAGCAGCTTGGCCTCAGCGGGAGGAAGAGAGACCCAGTACTTC.

The CDR3 nucleotides are TGTGCCAGCAGCTTAGGGGACAGCATCCTGAGCACAGATACGCAGTATTTT. Translated: CASSLGDSILSTDTQYF. The V and J genes are TRBV7-8 and TRBJ2-3, with TRBD1 matching over 7 bases. CDR1 is SGHVS, CDR2 FQNEAQ, per germline. CDR3 size: 17 residues. The ends lost 1 base at V and 0 bases at J; junction bases unmatched: 7. The variable domain in full, with the rest retrieved from reference TRBV7-8 and TRBJ2-3, is GAGVSQSPRYKVAKRGQDVALRCDPISGHVSLFWYQQALGQGPEFLTYFQNEAQLDKSGLPSDRFFAERPEGSVSTLKIQRTQQEDSAVYLCASSLGDSILSTDTQYFGPGTRLTVL.

Ten or more counts support this clonotype. J is TRBJ2-3 and V is TRBV30; 7 positions agree with TRBD1. Germline V CDR1 and CDR2: GTSNPN, SVGIG (reference sequence). With V trimmed by 2 bases and J by 6 bases, 5 bases remained unmatched. This CDR3 spans 13 amino acids. In DNA form, the CDR3 reads TGTGCCTGGAGTCGAGGGGGCGCGGATACGCAGTATTTT. This translates into CAWSRGGADTQYF.

This clonotype was observed a handful of times. The chain employs TRBV20-1 and TRBJ2-1; TRBD2 matches at 8 bases. Germline CDR1 DFQATT, CDR2 SNEGSKA (reference sequence). Trimming took 6 bases from V and 0 from J; bases not matched to a gene: 4. The CDR3 runs to 14 residues. CDR3 amino acids: CSAHSGSSYNEQFF. DNA of the CDR3: TGCAGTGCCCACAGCGGGAGCTCCTACAATGAGCAGTTCTTC.

This chain links TRBV2 with TRBJ2-7; TRBD1 matches at 8 bases. Germline values: CDR1 SNHLY, CDR2 FYNNEI. V gave up 0 bases and J gave up 3 bases; unmatched junction bases: 10. The CDR3 runs 17 residues. CDR3 protein: CASSEALPWTGRYEQYF. The CDR3 bases are TGTGCCAGCAGTGAAGCGCTTCCGTGGACAGGGCGCTACGAGCAGTACTTC.

The V call is TRBV5-1, the J call TRBJ2-3; 8 bases agree with TRBD2. In germline, CDR1 is SGHRS, CDR2 YFSETQ. Trimming at V came to 4 bases and at J to 3 bases, leaving 4 bases not matched to a gene. The CDR3 has 14 residues. This CDR3 reads CASSTGLVTDTQYF. The CDR3 nucleotides read TGCGCCAGCAGCACGGGACTAGTTACAGATACGCAGTATTTT.

The CDR3 loop is CASSPTSGRTTNTQYF. The CDR3 nucleotides read TGTGCCAGCAGTCCGACTAGCGGGAGAACGACTAATACGCAGTATTTT. The gene calls are TRBV28 and TRBJ2-3; 12 positions match TRBD2. This CDR3 has 16 amino acids. After removal of 5 bases from V and 7 bases from J, the junction contained 10 bases not matched to a gene. Germline CDR1 reads MDHEN; CDR2 reads SYDVKM.

The genes are TRBV10-3 and TRBJ1-1; D is uncertain. This CDR3 is built from 11 residues. The germline V gene encodes CDR1 ENHRY and CDR2 SYGVKD. V lost 4 bases, J lost 10 bases, and 10 bases lay in between. This CDR3 reads CAISAGLTAFF. CDR3 sequence (DNA): TGTGCCATCAGTGCTGGACTGACAGCTTTCTTT.

The chain is built from TRBV29-1 and TRBJ2-3; the D is unclear. V was shortened by 4 bases and J by 3 bases, with 17 bases between the two germline ends. The CDR3 covers 15 residues. Germline values: CDR1 SQVTM, CDR2 ANQGSEA. DNA of the CDR3: TGCAGCGTTGGAGGCCCTTCCGGGCGGACAGATACGCAGTATTTT. Translating it yields CSVGGPSGRTDTQYF.

This clonotype was counted many times. The chain uses TRBV11-2 and TRBJ2-6; 7 bases line up with TRBD1. Germline assignment: CDR1 SGHAT and CDR2 FQNNGV. This CDR3 has 17 residues. The junction had 10 bases not matched to a gene; V was cut back by 5 bases and J by 3 bases. The CDR3 region has the DNA TGTGCCAGCAGCACTAATAGGGGGCTTAATGGGGCCAACGTCCTGACTTTC. Translated: CASSTNRGLNGANVLTF.

The chain joins TRBV11-2 to TRBJ1-6, with no clear D. The CDR3 has 17 amino acids. V gave up 2 bases and J gave up 5 bases, with 16 bases separating them. The germline CDR1 and CDR2 sequences are SGHAT and FQNNGV. The CDR3 loop is CASSLRFGRRDNSPLHF. The CDR3 DNA reads TGTGCCAGCAGCTTAAGATTCGGACGTCGGGATAATTCACCCCTCCACTTT.

This clonotype appeared many times. The chain joins TRBV5-1 to TRBJ2-1, with TRBD2 matching 8 bases. Germline CDR1 SGHRS, CDR2 YFSETQ. There are 12 residues in the CDR3. V dropped 0 bases and J dropped 10; count of bases not matched to a gene: 0. CDR3 sequence (DNA): TGCGCCAGCAGCTTGGTAGCGGGGGAGCAGTTCTTC. Protein sequence: CASSLVAGEQFF.

Only a few counts were recorded for this clonotype. The rearrangement links TRBV7-9 to TRBJ2-2, with TRBD2 matching 14 bases. Germline lookup yields CDR1 SEHNR and CDR2 FQNEAQ (reference sequence). Trimming took 5 bases from V and 3 from J; bases not matched to a gene: 8. There are 18 residues in the CDR3. CDR3 bases: TGTGCCAGCAGCCCACCGGGACTAGCGGGAGTCTACACCGGGGAGCTGTTTTTT. Translating it yields CASSPPGLAGVYTGELFF.

This clonotype was seen a handful of times. The chain is built from TRBV7-9 and TRBJ2-7; 8 bases agree with TRBD2. Germline lookup yields CDR1 SEHNR and CDR2 FQNEAQ (reference sequence). Trimming removed 1 base from V and 3 bases from J; junction bases left unmatched: 14. The length of the CDR3 is 18 residues. Written as DNA, the CDR3 is TGTGCCAGCAGCTTAGACCCCTTTACTAGCGGAAGCTTCTACGAGCAGTACTTC. Encoded protein: CASSLDPFTSGSFYEQYF.

The chain recombines TRBV9 with TRBJ2-1; D is ambiguous. Germline V CDR1 and CDR2: SGDLS, YYNGEE. The V end was cut by 2 bases, the J end by 5 bases, with 8 bases between. The CDR3 length is 13 residues. The CDR3: CASSVHTDNEQFF. The CDR3 coding sequence is TGTGCCAGCAGCGTTCACACCGACAATGAGCAGTTCTTC.

This clonotype was recorded at least ten times. This chain uses TRBV7-2 with TRBJ2-1; no clear D. The V and J ends lost 5 bases and 9 bases respectively, with 8 bases between them. This CDR3 region has 11 residues. Germline-derived CDR1 and CDR2 are SGHTA and FQGNSA. The CDR3: CASSVMLEQFF. DNA for the CDR3: TGTGCCAGCAGCGTTATGCTTGAGCAGTTCTTC.

This clonotype turned up a few times. The chain combines TRBV20-1 with TRBJ2-2; D gene ambiguous. The CDR3 is 13 residues long. The germline V and J ends were trimmed by 3 bases and 2 bases, with 7 bases remaining between them. Germline CDR1 reads DFQATT; CDR2 reads SNEGSKA (reference sequence). The CDR3 DNA reads as TGCAGTGCTAGGTCGGCAAACACCGGGGAGCTGTTTTTT. It translates to CSARSANTGELFF.

The sample holds a few counts of this clonotype. The chain employs TRBV5-1 and TRBJ2-3, with 7 positions matching TRBD2. CDR1 is SGHRS and CDR2 is YFSETQ in the germline V gene. Unmatched junction bases numbered 6, after V lost 1 base and J lost 4 bases. This CDR3 region has 15 residues. CDR3 bases: TGCGCCAGCAGCTTGCCGACGGGGGGAGCAGATACGCAGTATTTT. Translation: CASSLPTGGADTQYF.